These 5 T cell receptor beta chains share one sample of origin, sequenced in a study of T cells in Graves' hyperthyroidism and ophthalmopathy. TCR beta CDR3 sequences were amplified from RNA transcripts. The HTBI primer set served for first-round RT-PCR of the TCR CDR3. TCRdb re-analysed the multiplex PCR reads in MiXCR, keeping a single row per CDR3 protein. The table lists hundreds of thousands of distinct CDR3 sequences, 15% to 20% of them singletons. The sample comprised blood. The source of these receptors is a woman aged 18-29 years with Graves' hyperthyroidism.

This clonotype occurred many times. This chain joins TRBV10-3 and TRBJ1-2; TRBD1 matches at 7 bases. The CDR3 length is 15 residues. Per germline, CDR1 ENHRY and CDR2 SYGVKD. V dropped 0 bases and J dropped 8; count of bases not matched to a gene: 9. In DNA form, the CDR3 reads TGTGCCATCAGTGAGTCCTGGGGACAGACGAGCGGCTACACCTTC. Translation: CAISESWGQTSGYTF.

The sample holds many counts of this clonotype. The chain employs TRBV28 and TRBJ2-7; D gene unclear. Germline V CDR1 and CDR2: MDHEN, SYDVKM. The CDR3 runs to 14 residues. Trimming took off 4 bases at V and 1 base at J, with 11 bases between the two ends. DNA of the CDR3: TGTGCCAGCAGTTCCCCCTCGCCTTCCTACGAGCAGTACTTC. Its translation is CASSSPSPSYEQYF.

Comments on this clonotype: A much larger clone lies a single base off, so this may be a read error. The J gene is TRBJ1-1, the V gene TRBV6-5; D unresolved. CDR1 and CDR2 from the germline V gene are MNHEY and SVGAGI. This CDR3 is 16 amino acids long. The DNA of the CDR3 is TGTGCCAGCAGTTATTGGGCCTATTCCCAGGAAGCTGAAGCTTGCTTT. Protein sequence: CASSYWAYSQEAEACF.

The gene calls are TRBV6-2 or TRBV6-3 and TRBJ2-5; tentative D call: TRBD1 (6 bases). CDR3 length: 17 residues. The germline CDR1 and CDR2 sequences are MNHEY and SVGEGT. The V and J ends lost 7 bases and 0 bases respectively, with 21 bases between them. The CDR3 DNA sequence: TGTGCCAGCACCCTCGCGCGACAGGAGACGTACCAAGAGACCCAGTACTTC. It codes for CASTLARQETYQETQYF.

The table lists this clonotype with many counts. The rearrangement links TRBV20-1 to TRBJ1-2; D call uncertain. This CDR3 region has 13 residues. V was pared by 3 bases and J by 6 bases, with 14 bases between. CDR1 is DFQATT, CDR2 SNEGSKA, per germline (reference sequence). In DNA form, the CDR3 reads TGCAGTGCTAGTAAGGGTTTTGGGGATGGCTACACCTTC. This translates into CSASKGFGDGYTF.